This T cell receptor beta chain was obtained from a study of blood T cell repertoires in COVID-19. At the level of the study: Acute and convalescent COVID-19 samples came from the United States, Italy and Spain. Sample material is recorded as cDNA or gDNA derived from T cells, B-cell-depleted T cells, or PBMCs.

In the original analysis: Reference gene primer amplification in the assay estimated nucleated cell counts. Sequenced by immunoSEQ multiplex PCR; TCRdb stores in-frame clones only, minus some. V and J calls and clone size come straight from that table; D and trimming were deduced from the DNA. The profile shows 150,000 to 200,000 clones, roughly 90% of them singletons. The CDR3 contains 15 residues. Germline loops: CDR1 LNHNV, CDR2 YYDKDF (reference sequence). Trimming took 4 bases from V and 4 from J, leaving 11 bases between them. This clonotype was sampled from a man in his fifties or sixties with acute or convalescent COVID-19. The chain carries TRBV15 and TRBJ1-6; D is ambiguous. Sequencing was performed on peripheral blood. Here the CDR3 reads CATSTRQGYNSPLHF. The CDR3 DNA reads as TGTGCCACCAGCACGAGACAAGGATATAATTCACCCCTCCACTTT.